This record covers a single T cell receptor (beta chain). This entry is derived from a study of blood T cell repertoires in COVID-19. Profiling relied on immunoSEQ multiplex PCR, and the TCRdb table lists in-frame clones only, not all of them. This sample carries roughly 100,000 clones, around 81% of them seen once, and the ten largest clones take 30% to 45%. This CDR3 has 14 residues. Per germline, CDR1 MDHEN and CDR2 SYDVKM. J gave up 4 bases and V 8 bases, and 10 bases lay outside the gene matches. The chain combines TRBV28 with TRBJ1-2; the match to TRBD1 covers 7 bases. This sequence was found in a man at least 80 years old with acute or convalescent COVID-19. The sample taken for sequencing was peripheral blood. The CDR3 spells CASQVGTAIYGYTF. In DNA form, the CDR3 reads TGTGCCAGCCAGGTGGGGACAGCCATCTATGGCTACACCTTC.